Listed here are 15 T cell receptor beta chains from one sample, sequenced in a study of cytotoxic CD8 clonotypes in ibrutinib-treated CLL. The method was immunoSEQ multiplex PCR; TCRdb's version includes in-frame clones alone and lacks a portion of them. The data hold about 200,000 clones, with over 55% observed a single time. The specimen comprised PBMCs, sampled after 24 months of ibrutinib treatment. The receptors shown here come from a human donor with chronic lymphocytic leukemia.

This chain joins TRBV30 and TRBJ2-7; the D gene is possibly TRBD2 (6 bases). CDR1 is GTSNPN and CDR2 is SVGIG in the germline V gene (reference sequence). V lost 2 bases and J 6 bases, leaving 11 bases between the germline ends. This CDR3 is 12 amino acids long. CDR3 in DNA: TGTGCCTGGAGTTCCGGCGGGGCCGAGCAGTACTTC. This encodes CAWSSGGAEQYF.

This clone was seen once. The CDR3 region has the DNA TGTGCCAGCAGTTCACAGGGAAGGTTTGGCACTGAAGCTTTCTTT. Translated: CASSSQGRFGTEAFF. This sequence joins TRBV6-5 and TRBJ1-1; D is possibly TRBD1 (6 bases). The V and J ends lost 4 bases and 4 bases respectively, with 16 bases between them. This CDR3 has 15 residues. Per germline, CDR1 MNHEY and CDR2 SVGAGI.

This clone was seen a few times. The rearrangement joins TRBV6-6 to TRBJ1-5; D ambiguous. Looked up from germline, CDR1 is MNHNY and CDR2 is SVGAGI (reference sequence). Trimming took 4 bases from V and 6 from J, leaving 10 bases between them. The length of the CDR3 is 13 residues. The DNA of the CDR3 is TGTGCCAGCAGTTCGGATTGGGGTCAGCCCCAGCATTTT. Translating it yields CASSSDWGQPQHF.

Turning to this clone: One junction end does not reproduce the germline sequence, and a read error may be involved. The V call is TRBV7-3, the J call TRBJ2-5; D unclear. CDR1 and CDR2 (germline): SGHTA, FQGTGA. The CDR3 runs 15 residues. This chain's CDR3 is CASSPSRTQQGTQYF. The CDR3 DNA reads as TGTGCCAGCAGCCCTTCCCGGACGCAACAAGGGACCCAGTACTTC. Full variable domain (remainder filled in from reference TRBV7-3 and TRBJ2-5): GAGVSQTPSNKVTEKGKYVELRCDPISGHTALYWYRQSLGQGPEFLIYFQGTGAADDSGLPNDRFFAVRPEGSVSTLKIQRTERGDSAVYLCASSPSRTQQGTQYFGPGTRLLVL.

V is TRBV6-5 and J is TRBJ1-5, with D tentatively TRBD1 (5 bases). The germline CDR1 and CDR2 sequences are MNHEY and SVGAGI. Between the trimmed V and J ends, which lost 5 bases and 6 bases, there was a span of 14 bases. The CDR3 runs 14 residues. CDR3 sequence (DNA): TGTGCCAGCAGTGCGGGGACGGCTTCTCAGCCCCAGCATTTT. Its protein is CASSAGTASQPQHF.

Concerning this clone itself: Other nucleotide sequences from this sample produce the same CDR3. V usage is TRBV7-9 and J usage is TRBJ1-2; possibly TRBD1 for D (5 bases). This CDR3 has 12 amino acids. Trimming stripped 4 bases from V and 5 bases from J, with 8 bases between. Germline-derived CDR1 and CDR2 are SEHNR and FQNEAQ (reference sequence). The CDR3 reads CASSSGPYGYTF. The CDR3 bases are TGTGCCAGCAGCTCGGGACCGTATGGCTACACCTTC. Complete variable domain (other parts from reference TRBV7-9 and TRBJ1-2): DTGVSQNPRHKITKRGQNVTFRCDPISEHNRLYWYRQTLGQGPEFLTYFQNEAQLEKSRLLSDRFSAERPKGSFSTLEIQRTEQGDSAMYLCASSSGPYGYTFGSGTRLTVV.

The rearrangement links TRBV2 to TRBJ1-2; 7 bases map to TRBD1. The germline gives CDR1 SNHLY, CDR2 FYNNEI. With V trimmed by 10 bases and J by 8 bases, 16 bases remained unmatched. This CDR3 has 14 residues. CDR3 sequence reads: CATSWGTTGEGYTF. The CDR3, as DNA: TGTGCCACTTCCTGGGGCACCACAGGGGAAGGCTACACCTTC.

This sequence joins TRBV4-1 and TRBJ2-7, with 9 bases lining up with TRBD2. Germline V CDR1 and CDR2: MGHRA, YSYEKL. V gave up 0 bases and J gave up 4 bases; unmatched junction bases: 10. This CDR3 is built from 17 residues. CDR3 bases: TGCGCCAGCAGCCAAGATGTAGCAGCGGGAGGCTTTTACGAGCAGTACTTC. Translated, it gives CASSQDVAAGGFYEQYF.

CDR3 in amino acids: CASSPWTSGTGELFF. DNA of the CDR3: TGTGCCAGCAGTCCATGGACTAGCGGTACCGGGGAGCTGTTTTTT. The chain combines TRBV28 with TRBJ2-2; 10 bases fit TRBD2. The CDR3 has 15 residues. Germline CDR1 is MDHEN and CDR2 is SYDVKM. J lost 5 bases, V lost 5 bases, and 5 bases had no gene match.

The gene calls are TRBV9 and TRBJ2-3; no clear D. Germline CDR1 reads SGDLS; CDR2 reads YYNGEE. This CDR3 has 15 amino acids. V shed 1 base and J shed 2 bases, with 11 bases lying between them. DNA of the CDR3: TGTGCCAGCAGCGTAACCCTGACCACCACAGATACGCAGTATTTT. Translation gives CASSVTLTTTDTQYF.

The chain links TRBV11-2 to TRBJ1-5; D is undetermined. The CDR3 is 12 amino acids. The germline V gene encodes CDR1 SGHAT and CDR2 FQNNGV. Trimming shortened V by 6 bases and J by 3 bases, and 6 bases separated the two germline ends. The CDR3 DNA sequence: TGTGCCAGCAGTCAGCTCAATCAGCCCCAGCATTTT. This translates into CASSQLNQPQHF.

The J gene is TRBJ2-1, the V gene TRBV10-3; D unclear. The CDR3 extends over 14 amino acids. Germline CDR1 is ENHRY and CDR2 is SYGVKD. V shed 1 base and J shed 5 bases, with 9 bases lying between them. The CDR3 region has the DNA TGTGCCATCAGTGAGTTCTCTTTCGACAATGAGCAGTTCTTC. Translated: CAISEFSFDNEQFF.

The chain recombines TRBV30 with TRBJ1-1; possible D gene TRBD1, 5 bases. Trimming shortened V by 2 bases and J by 0 bases, and 13 bases separated the two germline ends. Looked up from germline, CDR1 is GTSNPN and CDR2 is SVGIG (reference sequence). The CDR3 extends over 15 amino acids. CDR3 nucleotides: TGTGCCTGGAGTAGATACAGGCTATTGAACACTGAAGCTTTCTTT. Its translation: CAWSRYRLLNTEAFF.

The rearrangement uses TRBV5-3 and TRBJ1-1; D possibly corresponds to TRBD1 (5 bases). TRBV5-3 is treated as an ORF (open reading frame) with a function not yet certain. The CDR3 contains 15 residues. V was clipped by 8 bases and J by 4 bases, with 21 bases between them. CDR3 loop: CASSRDSRRATEAFF. DNA for the CDR3: TGTGCCAGCAGCCGGGACTCAAGGAGGGCCACTGAAGCTTTCTTT.

The chain links TRBV9 to TRBJ2-5, with 8 bases fitting TRBD2. Trimming removed 0 bases from V and 5 bases from J; junction bases left unmatched: 6. The germline V gene has CDR1 SGDLS and CDR2 YYNGEE. The CDR3 has 15 amino acids. The DNA for the CDR3 is TGTGCCAGCAGCGTAGCCGGGAGGGCCGCGGAGACCCAGTACTTC. Translation: CASSVAGRAAETQYF.